Listed below are T cell receptor beta chains from one sample, sequenced in a study of cytomegalovirus exposure and HLA in healthy donors. Data came from immunoSEQ multiplex PCR; TCRdb stores just in-frame clones and leaves some out. The sample contains about 98,000 clones, 87% of which appear only once. Sequenced sample: PBMCs. These TCRs come from a woman in her 30s in good health and CMV-seronegative. Each CDR3 is given with its conserved first and last residue. The D gene is left open where the match is weak. The size of a clone is reported for some rows only, either as once, few or many, or as a class for expanded clones.

d_call clone_size j_call v_call cdr3_nt cdr3_aa
. . TRBJ2-2 TRBV18 TGTGCCAGCTCGCCCGGGACATCCAAACAAGAGCTGTTTTTT CASSPGTSKQELFF
. few TRBJ1-1 TRBV4-2 TGTGCCAGCAGCCAAGATCTCAACAGGCCCAACACTGAAGCTTTCTTT CASSQDLNRPNTEAFF
TRBD2 . TRBJ2-7 TRBV2 TGTGCCAGCCTCCAGGGACTAGCGTCTCACGAGCAGTACTTC CASLQGLASHEQYF
. . TRBJ1-5 TRBV15 TGTGCCACCAGCAGAGAGGGGGGTTACAATCAGCCCCAGCATTTT CATSREGGYNQPQHF
. . TRBJ1-1 TRBV7-5 TGTGTCAGAAGCTTCTACCGACAGGGGGCTTCGGGAACTGAAGCTTTCTTT CVRSFYRQGASGTEAFF
. . TRBJ2-2 TRBV27 TGTGCCAGCAGAAACACAGGGACCGGGGAGCTGTTTTTT CASRNTGTGELFF
. . TRBJ2-5 TRBV5-6 TGTGCCAGCAGCCGCACCATCGGGCCTTCCGGGGGAGAGACCCAGTACTTC CASSRTIGPSGGETQYF
. . TRBJ2-1 TRBV9 TGTGCCAGCAGCGTAGACGGTTACAATGAGCAGTTCTTC CASSVDGYNEQFF
. . TRBJ2-5 TRBV5-8 TGTGCCAGCAGCCGGGGTGGGCCTCCTGGGGAGACCCAGTACTTC CASSRGGPPGETQYF
. . TRBJ1-1 TRBV6-1 TGTGCCAGCAGCAGGGAAACGAACACTGAAGCTTTCTTT CASSRETNTEAFF
TRBD1 . TRBJ2-2 TRBV27 TGTGCCAGCGGGGGGACAGGGGGCACCGGGGAGCTGTTTTTT CASGGTGGTGELFF
TRBD1 few TRBJ2-5 TRBV28 TGTGCCAGCACCTCCTTCGGACAGGGGAGGGTAGAGGAGACCCAGTACTTC CASTSFGQGRVEETQYF
. . TRBJ1-1 TRBV25-1 TGTGCCAGCAGTGAATTCGGGGGAGGACGCGCTTTCTTT CASSEFGGGRAFF
. . TRBJ2-5 TRBV5-1 TGCGCCAGCAGCTCCATTGGGACTTCCCAAGAGACCCAGTACTTC CASSSIGTSQETQYF
TRBD1 . TRBJ2-4 TRBV14 TGTGCCAGCAGCCAAGATTTTGACAGGGACAGGGAGAAAAACATTCAGTACTTC CASSQDFDRDREKNIQYF
. . TRBJ2-3 TRBV9 TGTGCCAGCAGCGGGCCGGGGACAGATACGCAGTATTTT CASSGPGTDTQYF
TRBD1 . TRBJ1-1 TRBV18 TGTGCCAGCTCACCCTTGACAGGGGCCGCTGAAGCTTTCTTT CASSPLTGAAEAFF
TRBD2 . TRBJ2-5 TRBV5-6 TGTGCCAGCAGCACTACTCCCGGGACTAGCGGGGGGGCACGATACTTC CASSTTPGTSGGARYF
TRBD1 few TRBJ1-1 TRBV4-2 TGTGCCAGCAGCCAAGGGACGACAGGGTACACTGAAGCTTTCTTT CASSQGTTGYTEAFF
. . TRBJ1-1 TRBV5-4 TGTGCCAGCAGCGTCGAGGACACTGAAGCTTTCTTT CASSVEDTEAFF
. . TRBJ2-3 TRBV2 TGTGCCAGCAGTGACATGTCAGATACGCAGTATTTT CASSDMSDTQYF
TRBD2 . TRBJ2-5 TRBV6-1 TGTGCCAGCAGTGAGGGAGGGCGCCGGGAGACCCAGTACTTC CASSEGGRRETQYF
. . TRBJ1-5 TRBV11-2 TGTGCCAGCAGCTTATTTCCCCAGGGCAATCAGCCCCAGCATTTT CASSLFPQGNQPQHF
TRBD2 . TRBJ2-7 TRBV11-3 TGTGCCAGCAGCCCGAAAACTAGCGACGAGCAGTACTTC CASSPKTSDEQYF
. . TRBJ1-5 TRBV29-1 TGCAGCGTTGGTGGGCAGGACAATCAGCCCCAGCATTTT CSVGGQDNQPQHF
. . TRBJ2-1 TRBV9 TGTGCCAGCAGCGTAATTATTGACAATGAGCAGTTCTTC CASSVIIDNEQFF
. . TRBJ1-3 TRBV7-9 TGTGCCAGCAGTCCAGGGGCGGGAAACACCATATATTTT CASSPGAGNTIYF
. . TRBJ2-2 TRBV7-8 TGTGCCAGCAGCTTAGAAGTGGGGCGGCTGTTTTTT CASSLEVGRLFF
TRBD2 . TRBJ2-7 TRBV28 TGTGCCAGCAGTTTGCAGGGACTAGCGGGAGGGCCAAGGGTCTACGAGCAGTACTTC CASSLQGLAGGPRVYEQYF
. once TRBJ1-3 TRBV27 TGTGCCAGCAAGGAACAGGGATATGGAAACACCATATATTTT CASKEQGYGNTIYF
. once TRBJ1-4 TRBV27 TGTGCCAGCAGTTCAATGTCGCCAGGAGGGGAAAAACTGTTTTTT CASSSMSPGGEKLFF
. . TRBJ2-4 TRBV30 TGTGCCTGGAGTTCCCCTTTCGAGAAACGAGCCAAAAACATTCAGTACTTC CAWSSPFEKRAKNIQYF
. . TRBJ2-2 TRBV6-6 TGTGCCAGCAGTCCTCTCACCGGGGAGCTGTTTTTT CASSPLTGELFF
. . TRBJ1-3 TRBV4-3 TGCGCCAGCAGCTTAGAACTCTCTGGAAACACCATATATTTT CASSLELSGNTIYF
. . TRBJ1-5 TRBV9 TGTGCCAGCAGCGGAAACAGCAACTACGGGAGGCCCCAGCATTTT CASSGNSNYGRPQHF
TRBD1 . TRBJ2-2 TRBV5-1 TGCGCCAGCAGCTTTGGTGACAGGGGGCGTATCGGGGAGCTGTTTTTT CASSFGDRGRIGELFF
. . TRBJ2-7 TRBV7-6 TGTGCCAGCAGCTGGGGTAGCGGCAGCTACGAGCAGTACTTC CASSWGSGSYEQYF
TRBD1 few TRBJ2-7 TRBV19 TGTGCCAGTAGTATATCAGGGACAGGCTCCTACGAGCAGTACTTC CASSISGTGSYEQYF
. . TRBJ2-5 TRBV10-1 TGCGCCAGCAGTGCGGAAGAGACCCAGTACTTC CASSAEETQYF
. . TRBJ1-2 TRBV13 TGTGCCAGCAGCTTGGGCAGGGGCAACTATGGCTACACCTTC CASSLGRGNYGYTF
. . TRBJ2-5 TRBV6-5 TGTGCCAGCAGTTACACAGAGCAAGAGACCCAGTACTTC CASSYTEQETQYF
. . TRBJ2-7 TRBV29-1 TGCAGCGTTAAGGGGGGGGATACCCACGAGCAGTACTTC CSVKGGDTHEQYF
. . TRBJ2-1 TRBV15 TGTGCCACCAGCAGAGACAGGGCGGCCTACAATGAGCAGTTCTTC CATSRDRAAYNEQFF
TRBD1 . TRBJ2-7 TRBV7-8 TGTGCCAGCAGCGTGGACAGGGTAGGCGGCGAGCAGTACTTC CASSVDRVGGEQYF
. . TRBJ1-4 TRBV6-1 TGTGCCAGCAGTGAGAGGGCGGCCACTAATGAAAAACTGTTTTTT CASSERAATNEKLFF
. few TRBJ2-2 TRBV29-1 TGCAGCGTGGATACAGGGTACACCGGGGAGCTGTTTTTT CSVDTGYTGELFF
. . TRBJ1-2 TRBV19 TGTGCCAGTAGTATAAGGAAGGGAACGGGGGACTACACCTTC CASSIRKGTGDYTF
. . TRBJ2-5 TRBV11-2 TGTGCCAGCAGCTTCGACCCCACAGGGTACCAGTACTTC CASSFDPTGYQYF
. . TRBJ2-2 TRBV5-1 TGCGCCAGCAGCTTCGGAGGGGTCACCGGGGAGCTGTTTTTT CASSFGGVTGELFF
. few TRBJ1-6 TRBV11-2 TGTGCCAGCAGCCCGGAGGCATCCCTCTCCACCCTCCACTTT CASSPEASLSTLHF
TRBD1 . TRBJ2-7 TRBV29-1 TGCAGCGTTGAAGGGGACAGGAGCTCCTACGAGCAGTACTTC CSVEGDRSSYEQYF
TRBD1 . TRBJ1-2 TRBV5-1 TGCGCCAGCAGCCCAATGTTGACAGGGGACTATGGCTACACCTTC CASSPMLTGDYGYTF
. few TRBJ1-2 TRBV7-8 TGTGCCAGCACTAACAGGGCTGATGGCTACACCTTC CASTNRADGYTF
. . TRBJ2-2 TRBV7-6 TGTGCCAGCAGCTTAGGTTGGAGCCTATATGGCGTCGGCGGGGAGCTGTTTTTT CASSLGWSLYGVGGELFF
TRBD1 . TRBJ2-2 TRBV5-1 TGCGCCAGCAGCTCCCCGGACAGGGACTACACCGGGGAGCTGTTTTTT CASSSPDRDYTGELFF
TRBD1 . TRBJ1-2 TRBV11-2 TGTGCCAGCAGCCCAGACAGGGGCGGAGGCTACACCTTC CASSPDRGGGYTF
. . TRBJ2-5 TRBV15 TGTGCCACCAGCACGCCCCGGGGGTTTGGCTCGTGGGAGACCCAGTACTTC CATSTPRGFGSWETQYF